Listed here are 22 T cell receptor beta chains from one sample, sequenced in a study of T cells after yellow fever vaccination. Via MiXCR, TCRdb re-called the 5' RACE reads, giving one row per CDR3 protein. The table has 120,000 or so distinct CDR3 sequences, about 7.2% seen once. The input for sequencing was CD4+ T cells sorted from PBMCs, taken approximately 47 days after the first yellow fever vaccination. Receptors were obtained from a man aged 18 to 30 who received the YFV17D yellow fever vaccine.

In its sample, this clonotype was seen many times. The rearrangement links TRBV5-5 to TRBJ1-1; a possible D gene is TRBD1 (5 bases). Trimming pared 4 bases from V and 0 bases from J, leaving 10 bases between. CDR1 is SGHKS, CDR2 YYEKEE, per germline (reference sequence). The CDR3 has 14 amino acids. The CDR3 DNA reads TGTGCCAGCAGCCCACAGACAGTGAACACTGAAGCTTTCTTT. Its protein product is CASSPQTVNTEAFF.

This clonotype was counted many times. This chain connects TRBV12-3 or TRBV12-4 to TRBJ1-2; tentative D call: TRBD1 (6 bases). Trimming took off 5 bases at V and 8 bases at J, with 15 bases between the two ends. This CDR3 has 13 residues. The CDR3: CASSRTGRYGYTF. The CDR3 coding sequence is TGTGCCAGCAGTCGAACAGGGCGTTACGGCTACACCTTC.

The table lists this clonotype with many counts. The chain is built from TRBV6-5 and TRBJ2-3; D unclear. CDR3 length: 17 residues. V gave up 0 bases and J gave up 1 base, with 14 bases separating them. CDR1 is MNHEY, CDR2 SVGAGI, per germline. Written as DNA, the CDR3 is TGTGCCAGCAGTTACTCGAGTGTTGTCAAAGGCACAGATACGCAGTATTTT. Amino acids: CASSYSSVVKGTDTQYF.

The sample holds a few counts of this clonotype. The gene calls are TRBV3-1 and TRBJ1-1; a possible D gene is TRBD1 (6 bases). The CDR3 contains 14 residues. V was clipped by 3 bases and J by 6 bases, with 14 bases between them. CDR1 and CDR2 from the germline V gene are LGHDT and YNNKEL (reference sequence). DNA of the CDR3: TGTGCCAGCAGCCAGTGGGGGCCGAGACCTGAAGCTTTCTTT. This sequence encodes CASSQWGPRPEAFF.

The rearrangement links TRBV7-9 to TRBJ2-6, with 9 bases matching TRBD1. Germline trimming cut 4 bases from V and 2 bases from J; bases unmatched to any gene: 6. Germline CDR1 and CDR2: SEHNR and FQNEAQ (reference sequence). The CDR3 contains 17 residues. CDR3 bases: TGTGCCAGCAGCTCGGGACAGGGTCTCGCTGGGGCCAACGTCCTGACTTTC. Protein: CASSSGQGLAGANVLTF.

In this sample, this clonotype turned up a few times. The chain carries TRBV5-5 and TRBJ2-7, with D perhaps given as TRBD1 or TRBD2 (5 bases each). The length of the CDR3 is 13 residues. V was cut by 4 bases and J by 2 bases, with 10 bases left in between. CDR1 is SGHKS, CDR2 YYEKEE, per germline (reference sequence). CDR3: CASSQWDPYEQYF. In nucleotides, the CDR3 is TGTGCCAGCAGCCAATGGGACCCCTACGAGCAGTACTTC.

This clonotype was recorded at least ten times. The gene calls are TRBV4-1 and TRBJ2-2, with TRBD1 matching over 9 bases. CDR1 is MGHRA, CDR2 YSYEKL, per germline. V shed 7 bases, J shed 1 base, and the junction held 13 bases outside the gene matches. This CDR3 has 18 amino acids. The CDR3 region is CASTLPGQGRGNTGELFF. CDR3 coding DNA: TGCGCCAGCACCTTACCGGGACAGGGTCGAGGGAACACCGGGGAGCTGTTTTTT.

This clonotype was observed many times. The V call is TRBV5-4, the J call TRBJ1-5; maybe TRBD1 (5 bases). Trimming pared 5 bases from V and 0 bases from J, leaving 18 bases between. The CDR3 length is 17 residues. Germline values: CDR1 SGHNT, CDR2 YYREEE (reference sequence). CDR3 nucleotide sequence: TGTGCCAGCAGTTTCGCGGGGGATAATAATAGCAATCAGCCCCAGCATTTT. Amino acids: CASSFAGDNNSNQPQHF. Looking up the rest from reference TRBV5-4 and TRBJ1-5 gives the full variable domain: ETGVTQSPTHLIKTRGQQVTLRCSSQSGHNTVSWYQQALGQGPQFIFQYYREEENGRGNFPPRFSGLQFPNYSSELNVNALELDDSALYLCASSFAGDNNSNQPQHFGDGTRLSIL.

This clonotype was seen many times. V usage is TRBV6-2 or TRBV6-3 and J usage is TRBJ2-1, with TRBD2 matching 7 bases. CDR3 length: 13 amino acids. CDR1 and CDR2 (germline): MNHEY, SVGEGT. The V and J ends lost 6 bases and 6 bases, in that order; junction bases with no gene match: 5. The CDR3: CASRPSSGNEQFF. The DNA of the CDR3 is TGTGCCAGCAGGCCTTCTAGCGGCAATGAGCAGTTCTTC.

In this sample, this clonotype turned up many times. The junction differs from germline at one of its ends, possibly a read error. This chain joins TRBV7-2 and TRBJ2-3; D is unclear. There are 12 residues in the CDR3. Germline V gene sequence: CDR1 SGHTA, CDR2 FQGNSA. The CDR3 sequence is CASRLATDTQYF. The CDR3, as DNA: TGTGCCAGCAGATTAGCCACAGATACGCAGTATTTT.

In its sample, this clonotype was seen many times. The chain is built from TRBV12-3 or TRBV12-4 and TRBJ2-5, with 11 bases fitting TRBD2. After removal of 5 bases from V and 5 bases from J, the junction contained 7 bases not matched to a gene. The CDR3 is made up of 15 amino acids. In DNA, the CDR3 is TGTGCCAGCAGTGACGGGACTAGCGGTGCGGAGACCCAGTACTTC. As protein: CASSDGTSGAETQYF.

This clonotype was recorded many times. This sequence joins TRBV5-5 and TRBJ1-1, with D possibly matching TRBD1 (6 bases). The CDR3 is 15 residues long. Germline V gene data show CDR1 as SGHKS and CDR2 as YYEKEE (reference sequence). V was pared by 2 bases and J by 1 base, with 12 bases between. This chain's CDR3 is CASSLGGRKNTEAFF. CDR3 in DNA: TGTGCCAGCAGCTTAGGGGGACGGAAGAACACTGAAGCTTTCTTT.

This chain links TRBV6-1 with TRBJ2-3, with D hard to call. The CDR3 is made up of 13 amino acids. Germline lookup yields CDR1 MNHNS and CDR2 SASEGT. V shed 6 bases and J shed 4 bases, with 11 bases lying between them. The CDR3 sequence is CASRINPADTQYF. The CDR3 DNA is TGTGCCAGCAGGATAAACCCGGCAGATACGCAGTATTTT.

The sample holds many counts of this clonotype. J is TRBJ2-3 and V is TRBV7-3; 11 positions match TRBD2. CDR3 size: 16 residues. CDR1 and CDR2 (germline): SGHTA, FQGTGA. V was pared by 5 bases and J by 2 bases, with 6 bases of the junction left unmatched. CDR3 sequence reads: CASSPRLAGNTDTQYF. DNA of the CDR3: TGTGCCAGCAGCCCTCGACTAGCGGGGAACACAGATACGCAGTATTTT.

This clonotype has at least ten counts. The J gene is TRBJ1-4, the V gene TRBV20-1; D may be TRBD1 (5 bases). V lost 4 bases, J lost 6 bases, and 9 bases lay in between. Germline V CDR1 and CDR2: DFQATT, SNEGSKA (reference sequence). This CDR3 has 12 residues. CDR3: CSATRGDEKLFF. The CDR3 coding sequence is TGCAGTGCTACACGGGGGGATGAAAAACTGTTTTTT.

The chain is built from TRBV7-2 and TRBJ2-5; unclear D gene. The CDR3 totals 14 residues. V was shortened by 5 bases and J by 1 base, with 11 bases between the two germline ends. The V gene's germline CDR1 is SGHTA and CDR2 FQGNSA. The CDR3 loop reads CASSPSAPQETQYF. As DNA, the CDR3 is TGTGCCAGCAGCCCCTCGGCCCCCCAAGAGACCCAGTACTTC.

Concerning this clonotype itself: A read error may be the cause here, since a much bigger clone is one base away. The V and J genes are TRBV11-2 and TRBJ2-5, with TRBD1 matching 7 bases. Trimming removed 8 bases from V and 4 bases from J; junction bases left unmatched: 13. This CDR3 region has 15 residues. In germline, CDR1 is SGHAT, CDR2 FQNNGV. The DNA for the CDR3 is TGTGCCAGCGGTATAGGGGGCGAGCAGAGAGAGACCCAGTACTTC. Its protein product is CASGIGGEQRETQYF.

This clonotype was counted many times. This chain uses TRBV5-1 with TRBJ2-7; maybe TRBD2 (7 bases). The CDR3 runs to 13 residues. Trimming stripped 3 bases from V and 4 bases from J, with 11 bases between. Germline V gene lookup returns CDR1 SGHRS and CDR2 YFSETQ. CDR3 bases: TGCGCCAGCAGCTCGGGGGGCCGGTACGAGCAGTACTTC. Translated, it gives CASSSGGRYEQYF. Supplemented by reference TRBV5-1 and TRBJ2-7, the full variable domain reads KAGVTQTPRYLIKTRGQQVTLSCSPISGHRSVSWYQQTPGQGLQFLFEYFSETQRNKGNFPGRFSGRQFSNSRSEMNVSTLELGDSALYLCASSSGGRYEQYFGPGTRLTVT.

This clonotype was seen only a few times. The chain recombines TRBV5-1 with TRBJ1-4; weak D call: TRBD1 (6 bases). Germline V gene data show CDR1 as SGHRS and CDR2 as YFSETQ. Between the trimmed V and J ends, which lost 4 bases and 4 bases, there was a span of 11 bases. This CDR3 contains 14 residues. Written as DNA, the CDR3 is TGCGCCAGCAGCCTGGACAGTAATAATGAAAAACTGTTTTTT. Protein: CASSLDSNNEKLFF.

In the case of this clonotype: One base away lies a much larger clone, so this may be a sequencing read error. The rearrangement joins TRBV4-2 to TRBJ2-5; 10 bases are a match to TRBD2. Unmatched junction bases numbered 23, after V lost 5 bases and J lost 5 bases. This CDR3 has 20 amino acids. Germline assignment: CDR1 LGHNA and CDR2 YNFKEQ. CDR3 in DNA: TGTGCCAGCAGCGCCTCCGGGGCTCTAGCGGGAGAGCATTCGGGGGAGACCCAGTACTTC. It yields the protein CASSASGALAGEHSGETQYF.

The CDR3 DNA follows: TGTGCCAGCAGCAAGGGGGTCCCCCGGACAACTAATGAAAAACTGTTTTTT. It specifies CASSKGVPRTTNEKLFF. The genes are TRBV21-1 and TRBJ1-4; the table's D call TRBD1 went unverified against the DNA. TRBV21-1 counts as a pseudogene. The CDR3 length is 17 residues.

The sample holds many counts of this clonotype. The J gene is TRBJ2-7, the V gene TRBV20-1; 7 positions agree with TRBD2. The germline V gene encodes CDR1 DFQATT and CDR2 SNEGSKA (reference sequence). The CDR3 is 12 amino acids. With V trimmed by 7 bases and J by 2 bases, 5 bases remained unmatched. Here the CDR3 reads CSVPGRAYEQYV. CDR3 bases: TGCAGTGTCCCGGGGAGGGCCTACGAGCAGTACGTC.